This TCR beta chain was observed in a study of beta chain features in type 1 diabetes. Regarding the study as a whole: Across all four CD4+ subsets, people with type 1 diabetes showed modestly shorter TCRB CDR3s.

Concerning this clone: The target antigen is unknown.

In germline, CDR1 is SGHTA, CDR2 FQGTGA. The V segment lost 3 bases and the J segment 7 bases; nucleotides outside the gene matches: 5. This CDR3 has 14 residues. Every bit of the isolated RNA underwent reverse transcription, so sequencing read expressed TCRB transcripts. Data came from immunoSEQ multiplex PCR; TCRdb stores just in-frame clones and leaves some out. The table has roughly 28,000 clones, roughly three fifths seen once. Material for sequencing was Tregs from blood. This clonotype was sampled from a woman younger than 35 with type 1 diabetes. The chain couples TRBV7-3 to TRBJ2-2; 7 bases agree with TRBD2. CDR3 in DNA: TGTGCCAGCAGCTTCTACGGGAGGAGCGGGGAGCTGTTTTTT. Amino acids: CASSFYGRSGELFF.